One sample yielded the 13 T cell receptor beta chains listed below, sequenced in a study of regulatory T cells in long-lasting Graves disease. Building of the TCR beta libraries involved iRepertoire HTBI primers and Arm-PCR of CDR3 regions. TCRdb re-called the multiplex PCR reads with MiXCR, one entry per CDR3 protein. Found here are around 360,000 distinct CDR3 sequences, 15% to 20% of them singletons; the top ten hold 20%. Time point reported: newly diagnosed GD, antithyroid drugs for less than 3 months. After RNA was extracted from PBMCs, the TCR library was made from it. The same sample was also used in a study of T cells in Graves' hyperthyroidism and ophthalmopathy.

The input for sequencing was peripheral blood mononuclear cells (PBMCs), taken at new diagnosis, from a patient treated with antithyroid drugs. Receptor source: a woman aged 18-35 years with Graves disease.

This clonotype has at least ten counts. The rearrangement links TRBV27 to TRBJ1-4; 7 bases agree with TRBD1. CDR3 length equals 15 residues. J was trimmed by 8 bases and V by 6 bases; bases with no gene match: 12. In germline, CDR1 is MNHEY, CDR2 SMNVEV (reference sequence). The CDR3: CASSPFPAGGEKLFF. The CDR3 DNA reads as TGTGCCAGCAGCCCCTTCCCAGCAGGGGGAGAAAAACTGTTTTTT.

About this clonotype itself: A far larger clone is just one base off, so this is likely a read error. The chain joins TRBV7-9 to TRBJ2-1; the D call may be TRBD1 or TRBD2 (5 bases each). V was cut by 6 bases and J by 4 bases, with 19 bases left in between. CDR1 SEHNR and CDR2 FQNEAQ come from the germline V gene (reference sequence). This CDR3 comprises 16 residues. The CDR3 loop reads CASRPGGGRKYNEQFF. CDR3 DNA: TGTGCCAGCAGGCCCGGTGGGGGACGCAAGTACAATGAGCAGTTCTTC.

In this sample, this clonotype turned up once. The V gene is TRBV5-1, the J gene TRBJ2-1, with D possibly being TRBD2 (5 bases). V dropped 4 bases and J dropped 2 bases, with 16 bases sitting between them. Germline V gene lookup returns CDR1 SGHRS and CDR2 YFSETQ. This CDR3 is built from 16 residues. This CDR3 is CASSSQVASTYNEQFF. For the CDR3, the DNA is TGCGCCAGCAGCAGCCAAGTGGCTAGCACCTACAATGAGCAGTTCTTC. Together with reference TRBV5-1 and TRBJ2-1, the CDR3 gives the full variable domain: KAGVTQTPRYLIKTRGQQVTLSCSPISGHRSVSWYQQTPGQGLQFLFEYFSETQRNKGNFPGRFSGRQFSNSRSEMNVSTLELGDSALYLCASSSQVASTYNEQFFGPGTRLTVL.

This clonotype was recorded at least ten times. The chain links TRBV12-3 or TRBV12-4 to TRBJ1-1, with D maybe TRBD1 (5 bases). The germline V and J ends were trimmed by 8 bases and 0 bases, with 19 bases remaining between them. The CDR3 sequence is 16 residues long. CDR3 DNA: TGTGCCAGCGGAGCAGGGATTTTTTTCATGAACACTGAAGCTTTCTTT. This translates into CASGAGIFFMNTEAFF.

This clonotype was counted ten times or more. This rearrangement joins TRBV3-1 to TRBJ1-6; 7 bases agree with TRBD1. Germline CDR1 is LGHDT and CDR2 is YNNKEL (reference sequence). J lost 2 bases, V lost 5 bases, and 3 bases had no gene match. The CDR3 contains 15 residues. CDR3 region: CASSYGQAYNSPLHF. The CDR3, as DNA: TGTGCCAGCAGCTACGGACAGGCCTATAATTCACCCCTCCACTTT.

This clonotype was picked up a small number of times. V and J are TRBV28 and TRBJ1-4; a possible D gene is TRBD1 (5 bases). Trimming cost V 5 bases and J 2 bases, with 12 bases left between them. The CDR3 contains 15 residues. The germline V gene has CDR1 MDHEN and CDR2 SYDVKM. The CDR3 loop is CASSPQGETNEKLFF. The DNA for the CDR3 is TGTGCCAGCAGTCCCCAGGGAGAGACTAATGAAAAACTGTTTTTT.

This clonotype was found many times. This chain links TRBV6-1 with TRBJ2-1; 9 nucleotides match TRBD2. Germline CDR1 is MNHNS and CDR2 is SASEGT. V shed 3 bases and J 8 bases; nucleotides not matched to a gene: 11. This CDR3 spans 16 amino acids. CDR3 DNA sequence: TGTGCCAGCAGTGACGCTGGACTAGCGTCCGGCCATGAGCAGTTCTTC. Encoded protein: CASSDAGLASGHEQFF.

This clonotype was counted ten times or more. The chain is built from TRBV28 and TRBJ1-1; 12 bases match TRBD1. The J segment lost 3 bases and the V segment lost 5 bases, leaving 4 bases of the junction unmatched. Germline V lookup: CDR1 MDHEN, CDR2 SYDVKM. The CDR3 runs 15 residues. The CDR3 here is CASSRDRGLYTEAFF. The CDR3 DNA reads TGTGCCAGCAGTAGGGACAGGGGGCTATACACTGAAGCTTTCTTT.

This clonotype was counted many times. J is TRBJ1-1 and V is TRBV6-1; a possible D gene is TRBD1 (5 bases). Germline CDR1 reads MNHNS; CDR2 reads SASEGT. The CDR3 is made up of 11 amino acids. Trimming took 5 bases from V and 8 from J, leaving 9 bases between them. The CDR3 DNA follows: TGTGCCAGCAGTCACCCAGGGGAAGCTTTCTTT. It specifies CASSHPGEAFF.

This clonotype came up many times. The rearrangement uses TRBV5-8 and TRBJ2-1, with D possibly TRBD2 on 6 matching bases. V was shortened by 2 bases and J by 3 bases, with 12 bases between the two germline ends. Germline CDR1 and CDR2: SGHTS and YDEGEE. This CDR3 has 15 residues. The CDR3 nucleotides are TGTGCCAGCAGCTTAGACGGGAGTTACTACAATGAGCAGTTCTTC. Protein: CASSLDGSYYNEQFF.

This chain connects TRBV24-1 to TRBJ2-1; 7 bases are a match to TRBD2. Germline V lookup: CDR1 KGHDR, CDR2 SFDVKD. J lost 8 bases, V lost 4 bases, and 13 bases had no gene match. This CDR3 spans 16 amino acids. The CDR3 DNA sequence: TGTGCCACCAGTGACCCCGCTGGCGGGAGAGTAGATGAGCAGTTCTTC. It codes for CATSDPAGGRVDEQFF.

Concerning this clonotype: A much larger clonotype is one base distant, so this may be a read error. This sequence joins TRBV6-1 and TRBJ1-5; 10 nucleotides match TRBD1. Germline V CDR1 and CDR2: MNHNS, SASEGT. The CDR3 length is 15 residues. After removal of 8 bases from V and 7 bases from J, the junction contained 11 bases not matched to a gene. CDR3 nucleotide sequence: TGTGCCAGCGGTGTATCCGGGACAGGGGCCCAGCCCCAGCATTTT. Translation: CASGVSGTGAQPQHF.

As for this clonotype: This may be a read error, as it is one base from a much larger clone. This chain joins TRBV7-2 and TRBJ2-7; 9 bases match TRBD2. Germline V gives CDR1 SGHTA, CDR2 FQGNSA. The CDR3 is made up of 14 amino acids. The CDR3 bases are TGTGCCAGCAGCTTCCGGGGACTAGCTAGGGAGCGGTACTTC. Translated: CASSFRGLARERYF.